The 20 T cell receptor beta chains presented below share a single source sample, sequenced in a study of T cell responses to AZD1222 COVID-19 vaccine. Repertoires were generated with immunoSEQ multiplex PCR, while TCRdb's copy carries only in-frame clones and drops some. The data contain 130,000 to 150,000 clones, about 91% of them singletons. Sequencing used peripheral blood, obtained on day 0 of AZD1222 vaccination. These receptors all stem from an adult in good health.

The chain combines TRBV7-2 with TRBJ2-5; 7 bases line up with TRBD2. Germline values: CDR1 SGHTA, CDR2 FQGNSA. The ends lost 4 bases at V and 7 bases at J; junction bases unmatched: 6. The CDR3 totals 13 residues. Here the CDR3 reads CASSSGLPGTQYF. CDR3 bases: TGTGCCAGCAGCTCGGGACTACCAGGGACCCAGTACTTC. Looking up the rest from reference TRBV7-2 and TRBJ2-5 gives the full variable domain: GAGVSQSPSNKVTEKGKDVELRCDPISGHTALYWYRQSLGQGLEFLIYFQGNSAPDKSGLPSDRFSAERTGGSVSTLTIQRTQQEDSAVYLCASSSGLPGTQYFGPGTRLLVL.

The V call is TRBV5-6, the J call TRBJ1-2; the D gene is possibly TRBD1 (6 bases). Germline V gene data show CDR1 as SGHDT and CDR2 as YYEEEE. The CDR3 consists of 14 residues. The ends were cut back, 4 bases at V and 4 bases at J, with 14 bases in the middle. In nucleotides, the CDR3 is TGTGCCAGCAGCCCGACAGGTTCGGCCTATGGCTACACCTTC. Translating gives CASSPTGSAYGYTF.

The DNA of the CDR3 is TGTGCCAGCAGCCAAGCCGGAGGGTCGGACAGGACCGAAAAACTGTTTTTT. Residues: CASSQAGGSDRTEKLFF. The chain recombines TRBV4-2 with TRBJ1-4; 7 bases agree with TRBD1. The CDR3 extends over 17 amino acids. Unmatched junction bases numbered 13, after V lost 1 base and J lost 8 bases. The germline gives CDR1 LGHNA, CDR2 YNFKEQ.

The chain's CDR3 is CASNAGTGYYEQYF. CDR3 nucleotide sequence: TGTGCCAGCAACGCCGGGACAGGTTACTACGAGCAGTACTTC. This chain joins TRBV2 and TRBJ2-7, with TRBD1 matching 8 bases. V shed 7 bases, J shed 3 bases, and the junction held 8 bases outside the gene matches. The CDR3 is 14 amino acids. The germline V gene has CDR1 SNHLY and CDR2 FYNNEI.

This sequence joins TRBV18 and TRBJ1-4; 9 bases agree with TRBD1. Germline-derived CDR1 and CDR2 are KGHSH and LQKENI. This CDR3 is 16 amino acids long. The V gene end was trimmed by 5 bases and the J gene end by 3 bases; junction bases not matched to a gene: 7. The CDR3 here is CASSTLTGGSNEKLFF. The CDR3 nucleotides are TGTGCCAGCTCAACTCTCACAGGGGGCTCTAATGAAAAACTGTTTTTT.

V and J are TRBV15 and TRBJ2-7; a weak D match, TRBD1 (5 bases). V was shortened by 4 bases and J by 7 bases, with 14 bases between the two germline ends. Germline V CDR1 and CDR2: LNHNV, YYDKDF (reference sequence). The CDR3 spans 13 residues. The CDR3: CATSKDILREQYF. The CDR3 DNA follows: TGTGCCACCAGCAAGGACATCCTGCGGGAGCAGTACTTC.

This chain joins TRBV7-9 and TRBJ1-6; D is ambiguous. V lost 5 bases and J 8 bases, leaving 13 bases between the germline ends. This CDR3 contains 14 residues. Germline V gene lookup returns CDR1 SEHNR and CDR2 FQNEAQ (reference sequence). CDR3 amino acids: CASSPRRPHSPLHF. The DNA of the CDR3 is TGTGCCAGCAGCCCAAGGCGCCCTCATTCACCCCTCCACTTT.

This clone has just a few counts. The chain joins TRBV6-2 or TRBV6-3 to TRBJ1-1; 11 nucleotides agree with TRBD1. The CDR3 is 17 amino acids. The germline gives CDR1 MNHEY, CDR2 SVGEGT. Germline trimming cut 4 bases from V and 5 bases from J; bases unmatched to any gene: 12. The CDR3 is CASSSSDRGLWRTEAFF. In nucleotides, the CDR3 is TGTGCCAGCAGTTCCTCGGACAGGGGGCTGTGGAGGACTGAAGCTTTCTTT.

The CDR3 here is CASLPDDVGSSPLHF. For the CDR3, the DNA is TGCGCCAGCCTCCCCGACGACGTGGGCAGCTCACCCCTCCACTTT. The J gene is TRBJ1-6, the V gene TRBV23-1; D not certain. TRBV23-1 belongs to the ORF category, with a function that is uncertain. V was trimmed by 8 bases and J by 10 bases, leaving 21 bases between them. The CDR3 loop spans 15 amino acids.

The chain combines TRBV4-3 with TRBJ2-3; D remains unclear. The CDR3 covers 15 residues. CDR1 is LGHNA, CDR2 YSLEER, per germline. V lost 4 bases, J lost 1 base, and 12 bases lay in between. The CDR3 reads CASSPRFVGTDTQYF. CDR3 in DNA: TGCGCCAGCAGCCCAAGGTTTGTGGGCACAGATACGCAGTATTTT.

The rearrangement uses TRBV28 and TRBJ1-5, with 7 bases matching TRBD1. J gave up 6 bases and V 5 bases, and 13 bases lay outside the gene matches. Germline V gene lookup returns CDR1 MDHEN and CDR2 SYDVKM. This CDR3 has 16 amino acids. Written as DNA, the CDR3 is TGTGCCAGCAGTCAATCGACAGGGAGGGCAGGTCAGCCCCAGCATTTT. Translating gives CASSQSTGRAGQPQHF. Full variable domain (outside the CDR3, taken from reference TRBV28 and TRBJ1-5): DVKVTQSSRYLVKRTGEKVFLECVQDMDHENMFWYRQDPGLGLRLIYFSYDVKMKEKGDIPEGYSVSREKKERFSLILESASTNQTSMYLCASSQSTGRAGQPQHFGDGTRLSIL.

The chain combines TRBV19 with TRBJ2-5; 7 positions match TRBD1. The J segment lost 2 bases and the V segment lost 4 bases, leaving 13 bases of the junction unmatched. Germline V CDR1 and CDR2: LNHDA, SQIVND (reference sequence). The CDR3 has 17 residues. This CDR3 is CASSTNSYRGRQETQYF. DNA of the CDR3: TGTGCCAGTAGTACCAACTCTTACAGGGGTCGACAAGAGACCCAGTACTTC.

The V and J genes are TRBV28 and TRBJ1-1; tentatively, D is TRBD1 (6 bases). Trimming removed 5 bases at V and 6 bases at J, with 16 bases between. Germline V gives CDR1 MDHEN, CDR2 SYDVKM. The CDR3 contains 14 residues. In nucleotides, the CDR3 is TGTGCCAGCAGTCCATCCGACAGGATCGCTGAAGCTTTCTTT. Amino acid sequence: CASSPSDRIAEAFF.

The V gene is TRBV18, the J gene TRBJ2-5; unclear D gene. Per germline, CDR1 KGHSH and CDR2 LQKENI. The CDR3 has 14 amino acids. V was trimmed by 0 bases and J by 4 bases, leaving 9 bases between them. The CDR3 DNA reads TGTGCCAGCTCACCACCCAGTCCGTCAGAGACCCAGTACTTC. Translation gives CASSPPSPSETQYF.

The CDR3 loop is CASSDEYGQPQHF. CDR3 DNA: TGTGCCAGCAGTGACGAGTACGGGCAGCCCCAGCATTTT. The gene calls are TRBV6-4 and TRBJ1-5; D gene ambiguous. This CDR3 spans 13 amino acids. The germline V gene has CDR1 MRHNA and CDR2 SNTAGT. V was cut by 2 bases and J by 7 bases, with 9 bases left in between.

Notes on this clone: Other DNA sequences from this sample encode an identical CDR3 as well. The chain has TRBV18 and TRBJ2-2, with a possible D match to TRBD2 (6 bases). Trimming stripped 6 bases from V and 1 base from J, with 15 bases between. CDR3 length: 16 amino acids. Germline V gives CDR1 KGHSH, CDR2 LQKENI. CDR3 amino acids: CASSPPTGGNTGELFF. CDR3 sequence (DNA): TGTGCCAGCTCCCCGCCAACCGGGGGGAACACCGGGGAGCTGTTTTTT.

The genes are TRBV6-4 and TRBJ2-1; TRBD2 matches at 9 bases. Germline V gene data show CDR1 as MRHNA and CDR2 as SNTAGT. The length of the CDR3 is 16 residues. Unmatched junction bases numbered 2, after V lost 0 bases and J lost 2 bases. In DNA, the CDR3 is TGTGCCAGCAGTGACTCGGTAGCGGGGGCCTACAATGAGCAGTTCTTC. It yields the protein CASSDSVAGAYNEQFF.

This clone was detected once. The chain joins TRBV4-2 to TRBJ1-4; a weak D match, TRBD1 (6 bases). This CDR3 is 14 amino acids long. Germline CDR1 is LGHNA and CDR2 is YNFKEQ. Trimming took 5 bases from V and 8 from J, leaving 15 bases between them. The CDR3 DNA sequence: TGTGCCAGCAGCTCGGGACAAGGAGGGGAAAAACTGTTTTTT. Protein sequence: CASSSGQGGEKLFF.

The chain combines TRBV7-9 with TRBJ2-7; D possibly uses TRBD1 or TRBD2 (6 bases each). V lost 0 bases to trimming and J lost 2 bases, with 11 bases between them. The length of the CDR3 is 15 residues. Germline V CDR1 and CDR2: SEHNR, FQNEAQ (reference sequence). The CDR3: CASSLAGGSTYEQYF. The CDR3 DNA reads as TGTGCCAGCAGCTTAGCAGGGGGGTCAACCTACGAGCAGTACTTC.

The chain joins TRBV7-9 to TRBJ1-2, with D perhaps TRBD1 (6 bases). The CDR3 is 16 residues long. Germline V gene data show CDR1 as SEHNR and CDR2 as FQNEAQ (reference sequence). Trimming cost V 5 bases and J 8 bases, with 24 bases left between them. DNA of the CDR3: TGTGCCAGCAGCCCACGTCACGTCGGGGGCGAGGGAGGCTACACCTTC. Its translation is CASSPRHVGGEGGYTF. The full variable domain, in which reference TRBV7-9 and TRBJ1-2 provide the parts outside the CDR3, is DTGVSQNPRHKITKRGQNVTFRCDPISEHNRLYWYRQTLGQGPEFLTYFQNEAQLEKSRLLSDRFSAERPKGSFSTLEIQRTEQGDSAMYLCASSPRHVGGEGGYTFGSGTRLTVV.